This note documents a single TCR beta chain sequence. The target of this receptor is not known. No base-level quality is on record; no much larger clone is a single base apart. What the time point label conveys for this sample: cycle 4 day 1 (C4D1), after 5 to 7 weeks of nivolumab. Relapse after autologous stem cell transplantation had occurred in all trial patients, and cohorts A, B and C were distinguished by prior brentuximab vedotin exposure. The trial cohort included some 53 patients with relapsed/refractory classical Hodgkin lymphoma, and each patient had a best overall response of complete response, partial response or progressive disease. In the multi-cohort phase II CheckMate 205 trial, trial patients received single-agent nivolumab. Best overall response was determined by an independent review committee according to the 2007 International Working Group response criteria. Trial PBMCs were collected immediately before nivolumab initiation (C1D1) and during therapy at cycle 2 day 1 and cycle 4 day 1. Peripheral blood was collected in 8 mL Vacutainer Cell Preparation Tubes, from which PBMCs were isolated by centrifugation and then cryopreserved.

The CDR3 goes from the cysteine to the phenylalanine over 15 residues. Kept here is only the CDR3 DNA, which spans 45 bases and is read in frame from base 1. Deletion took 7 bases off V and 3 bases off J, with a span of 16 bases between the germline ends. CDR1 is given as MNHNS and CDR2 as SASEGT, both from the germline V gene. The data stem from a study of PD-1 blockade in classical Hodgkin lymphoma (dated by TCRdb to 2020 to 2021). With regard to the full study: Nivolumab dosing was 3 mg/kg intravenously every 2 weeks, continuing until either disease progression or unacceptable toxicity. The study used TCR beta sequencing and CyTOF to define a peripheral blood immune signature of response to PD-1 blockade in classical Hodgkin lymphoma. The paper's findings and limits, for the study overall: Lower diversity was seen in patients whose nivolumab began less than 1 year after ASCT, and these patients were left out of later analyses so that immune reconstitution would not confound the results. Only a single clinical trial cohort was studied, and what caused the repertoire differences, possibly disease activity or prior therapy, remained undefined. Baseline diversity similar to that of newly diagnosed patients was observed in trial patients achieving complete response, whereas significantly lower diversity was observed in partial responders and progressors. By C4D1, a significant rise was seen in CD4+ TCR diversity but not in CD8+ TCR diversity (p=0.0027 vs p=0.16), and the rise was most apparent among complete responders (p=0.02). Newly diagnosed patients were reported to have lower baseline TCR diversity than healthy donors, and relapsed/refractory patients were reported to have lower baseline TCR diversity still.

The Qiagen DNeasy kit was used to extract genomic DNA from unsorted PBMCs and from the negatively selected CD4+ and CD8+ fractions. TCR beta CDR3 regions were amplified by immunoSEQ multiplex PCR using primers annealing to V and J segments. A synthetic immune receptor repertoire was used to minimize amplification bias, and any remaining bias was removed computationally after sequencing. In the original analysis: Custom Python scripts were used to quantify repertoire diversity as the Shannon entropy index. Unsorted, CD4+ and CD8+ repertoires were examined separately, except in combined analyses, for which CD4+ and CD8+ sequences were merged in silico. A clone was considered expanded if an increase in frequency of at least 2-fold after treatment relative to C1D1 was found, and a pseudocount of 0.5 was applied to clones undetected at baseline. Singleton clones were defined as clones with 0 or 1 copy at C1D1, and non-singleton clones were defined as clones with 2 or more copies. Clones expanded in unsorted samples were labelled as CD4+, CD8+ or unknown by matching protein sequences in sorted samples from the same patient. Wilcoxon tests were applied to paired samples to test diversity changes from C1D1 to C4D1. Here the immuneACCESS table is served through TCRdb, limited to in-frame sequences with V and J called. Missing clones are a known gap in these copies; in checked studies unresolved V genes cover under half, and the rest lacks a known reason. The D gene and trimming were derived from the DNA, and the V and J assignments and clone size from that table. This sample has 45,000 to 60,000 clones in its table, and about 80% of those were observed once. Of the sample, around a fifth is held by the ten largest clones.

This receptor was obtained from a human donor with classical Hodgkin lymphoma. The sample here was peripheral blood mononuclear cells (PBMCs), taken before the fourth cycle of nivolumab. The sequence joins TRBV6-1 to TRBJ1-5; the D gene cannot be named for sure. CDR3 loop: CASNEFGVSNQPQHF. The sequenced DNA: TGTGCCAGCAATGAGTTTGGGGTATCCAATCAGCCCCAGCATTTT.